Here is one TCR beta chain with its context. Its antigen is unidentified. From germline, CDR1 is SGHDT and CDR2 YYEEEE. V trimming: 4 bases; J trimming: 8 bases; junction bases outside the gene matches: 11. CDR3 length: 14 residues. The PCR was carried out with 60 Vbeta primers and 13 Jbeta primers. Profiled with immunoSEQ multiplex PCR; TCRdb holds only in-frame clones, not every one. Of around 120,000 clones in the sample, over 60% are singletons; the top ten hold approximately 3.5%. These data come from a study of cytomegalovirus exposure and HLA in healthy donors. Study findings and constraints: Analysis performed later found 15,000 or so TCR beta sequences associated with HLA alleles at 0.05 false discovery rate.

The sample consisted of PBMCs. This sequence was found in a woman aged 30 to 39 in good health and CMV-seropositive. The V call is TRBV5-6, the J call TRBJ1-2, with TRBD1 matching over 7 bases. The CDR3 sequence: CASSLTGTPEGYTF. CDR3 DNA: TGTGCCAGCAGCCTGACAGGGACGCCAGAGGGCTACACCTTC. Looking up the rest from reference TRBV5-6 and TRBJ1-2 gives the full variable domain: DAGVTQSPTHLIKTRGQQVTLRCSPKSGHDTVSWYQQALGQGPQFIFQYYEEEERQRGNFPDRFSGHQFPNYSSELNVNALLLGDSALYLCASSLTGTPEGYTFGSGTRLTVV.